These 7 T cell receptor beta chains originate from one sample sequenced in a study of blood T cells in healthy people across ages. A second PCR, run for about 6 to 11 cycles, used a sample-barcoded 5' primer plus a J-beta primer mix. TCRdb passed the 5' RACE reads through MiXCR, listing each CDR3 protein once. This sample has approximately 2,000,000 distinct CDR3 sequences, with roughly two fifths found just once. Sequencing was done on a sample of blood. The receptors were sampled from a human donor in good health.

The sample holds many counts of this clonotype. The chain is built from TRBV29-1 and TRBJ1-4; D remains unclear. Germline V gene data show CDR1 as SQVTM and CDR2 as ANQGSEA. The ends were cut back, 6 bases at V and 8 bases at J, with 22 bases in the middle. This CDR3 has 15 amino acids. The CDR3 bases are TGCAGCGTCGCTGGAACATCCCCCGGTGGAGAAAAACTGTTTTTT. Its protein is CSVAGTSPGGEKLFF.

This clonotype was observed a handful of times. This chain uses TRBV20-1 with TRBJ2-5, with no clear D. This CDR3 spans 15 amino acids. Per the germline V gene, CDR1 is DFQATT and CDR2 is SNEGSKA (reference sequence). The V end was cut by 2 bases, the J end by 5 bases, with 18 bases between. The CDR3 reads CSARSPIKSGETQYF. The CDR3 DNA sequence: TGCAGTGCTAGATCCCCCATTAAATCCGGGGAGACCCAGTACTTC.

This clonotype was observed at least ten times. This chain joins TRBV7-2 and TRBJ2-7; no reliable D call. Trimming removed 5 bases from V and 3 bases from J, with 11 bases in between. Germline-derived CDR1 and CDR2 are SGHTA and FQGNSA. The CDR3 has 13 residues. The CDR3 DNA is TGTGCCAGCAGCGCCCATGGCCTCTACGAGCAGTACTTC. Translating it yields CASSAHGLYEQYF.

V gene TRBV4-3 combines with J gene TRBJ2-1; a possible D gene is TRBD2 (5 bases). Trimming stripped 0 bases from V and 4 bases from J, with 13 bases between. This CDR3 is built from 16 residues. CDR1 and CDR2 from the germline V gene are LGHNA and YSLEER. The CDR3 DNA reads TGCGCCAGCAGCCAAGAGCCGGGGAGAGGGTACAATGAGCAGTTCTTC. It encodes CASSQEPGRGYNEQFF.

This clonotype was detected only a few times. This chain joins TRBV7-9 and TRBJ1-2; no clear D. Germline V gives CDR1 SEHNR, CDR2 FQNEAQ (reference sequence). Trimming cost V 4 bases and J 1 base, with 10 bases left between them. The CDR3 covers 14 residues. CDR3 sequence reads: CASSSVADNYGYTF. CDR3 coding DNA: TGTGCCAGCAGCTCGGTCGCGGATAACTATGGCTACACCTTC.

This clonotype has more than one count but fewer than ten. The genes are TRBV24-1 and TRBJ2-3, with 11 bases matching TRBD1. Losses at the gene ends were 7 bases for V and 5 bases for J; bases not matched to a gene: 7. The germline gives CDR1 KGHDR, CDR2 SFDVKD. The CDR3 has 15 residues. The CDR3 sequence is CATSTGTGGQDTQYF. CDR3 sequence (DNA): TGTGCCACCAGCACCGGGACAGGGGGGCAAGATACGCAGTATTTT.

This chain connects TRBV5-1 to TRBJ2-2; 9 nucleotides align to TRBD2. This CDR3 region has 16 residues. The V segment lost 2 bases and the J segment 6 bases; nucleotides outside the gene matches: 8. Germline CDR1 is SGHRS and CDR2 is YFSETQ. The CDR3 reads CASSLSGGTTPGELFF. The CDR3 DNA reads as TGCGCCAGCAGCTTAAGCGGGGGGACTACTCCCGGGGAGCTGTTTTTT.